This T cell receptor (beta chain) appears in the sequencing data of a study of early stage breast cancer tumors. V was clipped by 2 bases and J by 5 bases, with 18 bases between them. CDR3 length: 16 residues. Germline V gene sequence: CDR1 MDHEN, CDR2 SYDVKM. Sequencing used immunoSEQ multiplex PCR; TCRdb keeps in-frame clones, though not all of them. The table records around 28,000 clones, roughly four fifths of them present only once. Input material: breast tumor tissue. The V and J genes are TRBV28 and TRBJ1-2; no clear D. The receptor was isolated from a person aged 25 to 40 with breast cancer. The CDR3 loop is CASSLPGYMSLYGYTF. In DNA, the CDR3 is TGTGCCAGCAGTTTACCAGGATACATGTCGTTATATGGCTACACCTTC.